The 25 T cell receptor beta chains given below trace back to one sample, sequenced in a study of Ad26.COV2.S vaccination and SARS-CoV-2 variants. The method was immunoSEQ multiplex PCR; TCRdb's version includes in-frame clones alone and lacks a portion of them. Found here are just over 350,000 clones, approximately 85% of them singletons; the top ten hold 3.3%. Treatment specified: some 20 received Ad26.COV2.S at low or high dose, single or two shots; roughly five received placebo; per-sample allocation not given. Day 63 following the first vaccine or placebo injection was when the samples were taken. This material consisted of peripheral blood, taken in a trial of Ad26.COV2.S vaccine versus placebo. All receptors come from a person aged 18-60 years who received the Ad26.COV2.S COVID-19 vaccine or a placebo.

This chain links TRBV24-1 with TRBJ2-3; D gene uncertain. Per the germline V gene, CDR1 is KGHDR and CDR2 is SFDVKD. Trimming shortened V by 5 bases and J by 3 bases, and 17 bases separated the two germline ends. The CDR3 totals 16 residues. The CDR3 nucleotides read TGTGCCACCAGTGGCCACCGTGACCCCTCTACAGATACGCAGTATTTT. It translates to CATSGHRDPSTDTQYF.

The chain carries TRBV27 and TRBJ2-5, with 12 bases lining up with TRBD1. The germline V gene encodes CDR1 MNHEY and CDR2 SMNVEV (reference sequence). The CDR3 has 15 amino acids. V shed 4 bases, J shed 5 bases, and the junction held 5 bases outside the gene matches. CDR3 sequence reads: CASSWGQGAGETQYF. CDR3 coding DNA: TGTGCCAGCAGTTGGGGACAGGGGGCAGGGGAGACCCAGTACTTC.

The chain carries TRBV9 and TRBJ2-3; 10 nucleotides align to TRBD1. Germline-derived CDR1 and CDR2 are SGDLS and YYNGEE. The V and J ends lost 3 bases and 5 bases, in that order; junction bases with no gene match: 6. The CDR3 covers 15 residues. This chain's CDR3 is CASSDPGTGEDTQYF. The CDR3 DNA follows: TGTGCCAGCAGCGACCCCGGGACAGGGGAAGATACGCAGTATTTT.

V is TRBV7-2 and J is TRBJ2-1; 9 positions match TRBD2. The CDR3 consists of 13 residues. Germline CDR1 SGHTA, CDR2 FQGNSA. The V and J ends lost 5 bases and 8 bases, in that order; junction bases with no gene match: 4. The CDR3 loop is CASSVRTSDEQFF. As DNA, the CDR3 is TGTGCCAGCAGCGTAAGGACTAGCGATGAGCAGTTCTTC.

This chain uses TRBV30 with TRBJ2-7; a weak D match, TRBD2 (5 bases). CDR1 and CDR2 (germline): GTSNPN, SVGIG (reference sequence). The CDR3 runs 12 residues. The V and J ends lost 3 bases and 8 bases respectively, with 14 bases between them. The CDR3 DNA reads TGTGCCTGGAGCGGAACCGGGAACCAGCAGTACTTC. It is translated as CAWSGTGNQQYF. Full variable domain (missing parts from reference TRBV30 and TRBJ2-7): SQTIHQWPATLVQPVGSPLSLECTVEGTSNPNLYWYRQAAGRGLQLLFYSVGIGQISSEVPQNLSASRPQDRQFILSSKKLLLSDSGFYLCAWSGTGNQQYFGPGTRLTVT.

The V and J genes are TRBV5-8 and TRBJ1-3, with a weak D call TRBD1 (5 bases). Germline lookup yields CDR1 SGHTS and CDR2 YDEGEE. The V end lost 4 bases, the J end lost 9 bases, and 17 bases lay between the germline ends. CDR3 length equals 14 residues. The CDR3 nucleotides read TGTGCCAGCAGCCCGGGAGGGGTGGAACGCACCATATATTTT. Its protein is CASSPGGVERTIYF.

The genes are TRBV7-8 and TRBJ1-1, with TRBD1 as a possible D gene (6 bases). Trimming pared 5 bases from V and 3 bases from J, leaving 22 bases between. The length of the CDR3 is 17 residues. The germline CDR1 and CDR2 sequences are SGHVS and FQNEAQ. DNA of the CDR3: TGTGCCAGCAGCCCACGTAGAACAGGGAAAATTTACACTGAAGCTTTCTTT. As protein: CASSPRRTGKIYTEAFF.

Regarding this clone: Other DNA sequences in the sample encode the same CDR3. The CDR3 coding sequence is TGCGCCAGCAGCTTGCGAGGGGAGACCCAGTACTTC. It translates to CASSLRGETQYF. The chain combines TRBV5-1 with TRBJ2-5, with D perhaps matching TRBD2 (5 bases). The CDR3 spans 12 residues. The V end was cut by 1 base, the J end by 5 bases, with 6 bases between. Germline V gene lookup returns CDR1 SGHRS and CDR2 YFSETQ.

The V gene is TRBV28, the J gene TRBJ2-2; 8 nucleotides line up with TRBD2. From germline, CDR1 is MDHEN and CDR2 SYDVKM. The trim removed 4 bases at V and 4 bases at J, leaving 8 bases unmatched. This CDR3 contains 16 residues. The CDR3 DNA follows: TGTGCCAGCAGTTCCCCTAGCGGGCCTAGCACCGGGGAGCTGTTTTTT. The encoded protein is CASSSPSGPSTGELFF.

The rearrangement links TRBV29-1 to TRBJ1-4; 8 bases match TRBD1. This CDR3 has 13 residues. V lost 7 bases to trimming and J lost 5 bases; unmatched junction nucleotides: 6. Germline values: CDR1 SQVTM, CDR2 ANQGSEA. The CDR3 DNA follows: TGCAGCGCTAGGGGGGACAGGAATGAAAAACTGTTTTTT. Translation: CSARGDRNEKLFF.

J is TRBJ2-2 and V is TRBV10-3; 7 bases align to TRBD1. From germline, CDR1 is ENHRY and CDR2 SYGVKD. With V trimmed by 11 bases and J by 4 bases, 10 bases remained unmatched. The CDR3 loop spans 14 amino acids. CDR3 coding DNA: TGTGCCTCCAAACAAGGGGGCCTCACCGGGGAGCTGTTTTTT. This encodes CASKQGGLTGELFF.

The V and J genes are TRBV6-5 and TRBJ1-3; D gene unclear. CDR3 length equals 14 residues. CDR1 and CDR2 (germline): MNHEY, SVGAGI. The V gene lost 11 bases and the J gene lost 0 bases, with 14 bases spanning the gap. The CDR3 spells CASSPQISGNTIYF. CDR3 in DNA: TGTGCCTCCAGCCCTCAGATCTCTGGAAACACCATATATTTT.

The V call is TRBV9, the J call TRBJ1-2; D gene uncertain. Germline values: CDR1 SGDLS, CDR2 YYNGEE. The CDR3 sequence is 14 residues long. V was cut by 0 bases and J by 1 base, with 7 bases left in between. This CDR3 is CASSVASGNYGYTF. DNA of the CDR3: TGTGCCAGCAGCGTAGCGTCGGGTAACTATGGCTACACCTTC.

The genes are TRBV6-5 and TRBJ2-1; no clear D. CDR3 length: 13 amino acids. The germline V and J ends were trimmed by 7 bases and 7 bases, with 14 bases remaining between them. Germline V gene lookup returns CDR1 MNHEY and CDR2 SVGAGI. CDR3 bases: TGTGCCAGCACCCAGTTAGGTACAAATGAGCAGTTCTTC. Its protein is CASTQLGTNEQFF.

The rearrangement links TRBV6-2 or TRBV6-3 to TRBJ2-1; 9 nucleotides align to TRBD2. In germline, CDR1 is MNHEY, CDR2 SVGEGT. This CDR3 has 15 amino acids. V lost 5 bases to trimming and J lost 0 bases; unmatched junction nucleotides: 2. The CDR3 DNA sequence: TGTGCCAGCAGTAGTAGCGGGGGCTCCTACAATGAGCAGTTCTTC. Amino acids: CASSSSGGSYNEQFF.

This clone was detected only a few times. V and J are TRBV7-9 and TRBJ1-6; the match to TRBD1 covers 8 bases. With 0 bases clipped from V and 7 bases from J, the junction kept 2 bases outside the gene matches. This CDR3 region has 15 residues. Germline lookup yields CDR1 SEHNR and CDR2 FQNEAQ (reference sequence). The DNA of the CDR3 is TGTGCCAGCAGCTTAGCGACAGGGGAGAATTCACCCCTCCACTTT. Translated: CASSLATGENSPLHF.

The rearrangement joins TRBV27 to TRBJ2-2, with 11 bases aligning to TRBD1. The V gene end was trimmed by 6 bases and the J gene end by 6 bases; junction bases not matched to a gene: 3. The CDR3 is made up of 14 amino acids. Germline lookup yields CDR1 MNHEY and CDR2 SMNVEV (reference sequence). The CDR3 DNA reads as TGTGCCAGCAGCCGGACAGGGGGCTCCGGGGAGCTGTTTTTT. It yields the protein CASSRTGGSGELFF.

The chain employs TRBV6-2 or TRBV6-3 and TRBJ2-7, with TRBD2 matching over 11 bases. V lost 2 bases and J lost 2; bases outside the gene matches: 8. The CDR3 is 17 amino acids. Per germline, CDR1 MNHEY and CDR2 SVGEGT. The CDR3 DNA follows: TGTGCCAGCAGTTACCTCCCCGGTAGCGGGAGGGCCTACGAGCAGTACTTC. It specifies CASSYLPGSGRAYEQYF.

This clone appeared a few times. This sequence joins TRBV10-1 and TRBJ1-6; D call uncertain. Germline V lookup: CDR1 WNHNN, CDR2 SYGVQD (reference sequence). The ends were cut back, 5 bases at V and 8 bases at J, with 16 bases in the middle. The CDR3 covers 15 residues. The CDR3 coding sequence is TGCGCCAGCAGTCTCGATTCAACCAAGGATTCACCCCTCCACTTT. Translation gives CASSLDSTKDSPLHF.

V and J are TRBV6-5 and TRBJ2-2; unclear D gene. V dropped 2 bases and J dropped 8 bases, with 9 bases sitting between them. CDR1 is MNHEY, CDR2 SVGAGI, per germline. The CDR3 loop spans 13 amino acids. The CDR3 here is CASSYHPTGELFF. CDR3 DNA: TGTGCCAGCAGTTACCACCCCACGGGGGAGCTGTTTTTT.

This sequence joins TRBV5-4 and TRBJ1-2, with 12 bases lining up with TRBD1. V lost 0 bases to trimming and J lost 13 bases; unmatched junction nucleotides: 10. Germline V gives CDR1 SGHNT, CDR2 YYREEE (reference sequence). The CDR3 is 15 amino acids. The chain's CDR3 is CASSLVRDRGRGGTF. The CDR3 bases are TGTGCCAGCAGCTTGGTCCGGGACAGGGGGCGCGGGGGCACCTTC.

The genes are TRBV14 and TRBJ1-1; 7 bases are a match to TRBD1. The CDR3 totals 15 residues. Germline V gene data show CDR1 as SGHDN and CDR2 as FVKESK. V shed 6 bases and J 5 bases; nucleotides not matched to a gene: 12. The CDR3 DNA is TGTGCCAGCAGGCCCAGGACAGGTCAGAATACTGAAGCTTTCTTT. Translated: CASRPRTGQNTEAFF. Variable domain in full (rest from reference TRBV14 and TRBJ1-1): EAGVTQFPSHSVIEKGQTVTLRCDPISGHDNLYWYRRVMGKEIKFLLHFVKESKQDESGMPNNRFLAERTGGTYSTLKVQPAELEDSGVYFCASRPRTGQNTEAFFGQGTRLTVV.

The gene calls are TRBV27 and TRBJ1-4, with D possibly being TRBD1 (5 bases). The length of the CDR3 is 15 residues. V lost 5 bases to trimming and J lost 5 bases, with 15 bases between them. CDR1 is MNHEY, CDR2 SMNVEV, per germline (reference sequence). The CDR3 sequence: CASSLLRAGNEKLFF. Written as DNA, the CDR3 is TGTGCCAGCAGTCTTCTGAGGGCAGGGAATGAAAAACTGTTTTTT.

CDR3 DNA sequence: TGCGCCAGCAGCTTGGGAGGTCGGTATGGCTACACCTTC. This gives the protein CASSLGGRYGYTF. This sequence joins TRBV5-1 and TRBJ1-2; D is unclear. The CDR3 runs 13 residues. Germline CDR1 is SGHRS and CDR2 is YFSETQ. V gave up 0 bases and J gave up 5 bases, with 8 bases separating them.

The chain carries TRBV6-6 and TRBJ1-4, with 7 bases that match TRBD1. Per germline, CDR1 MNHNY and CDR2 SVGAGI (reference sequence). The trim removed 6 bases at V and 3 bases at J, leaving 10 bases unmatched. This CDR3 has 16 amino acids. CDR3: CASSLVGQGANEKLFF. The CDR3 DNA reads TGTGCCAGCAGCTTAGTCGGGCAGGGGGCTAATGAAAAACTGTTTTTT.